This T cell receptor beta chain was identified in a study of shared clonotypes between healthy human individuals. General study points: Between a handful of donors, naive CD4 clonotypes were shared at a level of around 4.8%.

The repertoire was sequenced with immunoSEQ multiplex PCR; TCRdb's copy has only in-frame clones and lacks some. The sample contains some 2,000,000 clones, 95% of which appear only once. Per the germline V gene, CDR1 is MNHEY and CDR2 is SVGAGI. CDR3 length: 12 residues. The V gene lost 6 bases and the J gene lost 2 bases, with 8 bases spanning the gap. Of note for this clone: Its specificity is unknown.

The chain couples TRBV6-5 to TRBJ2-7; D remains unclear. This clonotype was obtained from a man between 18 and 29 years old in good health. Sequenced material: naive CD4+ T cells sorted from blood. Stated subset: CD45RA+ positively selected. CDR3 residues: CASRKTPYEQYF. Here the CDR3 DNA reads TGTGCCAGCAGGAAAACACCCTACGAGCAGTACTTC.